These 27 T cell receptor beta chains originate from one sample sequenced in a study of response to subunit inactivated influenza vaccine. A single record per CDR3 protein comes from TCRdb applying MiXCR to the RT-PCR reads. The sample has around 520,000 distinct CDR3 sequences; approximately 12% are singletons. Material: PBMCs from blood, obtained on the day of vaccination. These receptors were collected from a man aged 50 to 59 who received an inactivated influenza vaccine.

The rearrangement links TRBV3-1 to TRBJ2-1, with 12 bases fitting TRBD2. V lost 4 bases and J lost 6; bases outside the gene matches: 7. The CDR3 is 16 residues long. The germline V gene encodes CDR1 LGHDT and CDR2 YNNKEL (reference sequence). CDR3 region: CASSLGLAGFGNEQFF. CDR3 DNA: TGTGCCAGCAGCCTTGGACTAGCGGGGTTTGGCAATGAGCAGTTCTTC.

This clonotype has a count of ten or more. This chain joins TRBV4-1 and TRBJ2-1; D is uncertain. Germline loops: CDR1 MGHRA, CDR2 YSYEKL. The CDR3 extends over 12 amino acids. Trimming shortened V by 2 bases and J by 10 bases, and 9 bases separated the two germline ends. Here the CDR3 DNA reads TGCGCCAGCAGCCAAAACAAGGTCGAGCAGTTCTTC. Translating gives CASSQNKVEQFF.

This clonotype occurred a few times. The CDR3 nucleotides are TGTGCCAGCAGTTGGGGGGAATCCTACAATGAGCAGTTCTTC. Its translation is CASSWGESYNEQFF. This chain connects TRBV6-2 or TRBV6-3 to TRBJ2-1, with a weak D call TRBD2 (6 bases). V was clipped by 4 bases and J by 1 base, with 8 bases between them. This CDR3 has 14 amino acids. Germline-derived CDR1 and CDR2 are MNHEY and SVGEGT.

This clonotype was detected many times. This rearrangement joins TRBV3-1 to TRBJ2-1; D ambiguous. From germline, CDR1 is LGHDT and CDR2 YNNKEL (reference sequence). Trimming cost V 0 bases and J 6 bases, with 9 bases left between them. This CDR3 region has 14 residues. CDR3 region: CASSQDFPPNEQFF. CDR3 sequence (DNA): TGTGCCAGCAGCCAAGATTTCCCCCCCAATGAGCAGTTCTTC.

This clonotype was picked up a small number of times. The V gene is TRBV4-2, the J gene TRBJ1-1, with TRBD1 matching over 7 bases. Germline V gene sequence: CDR1 LGHNA, CDR2 YNFKEQ. V was pared by 3 bases and J by 1 base, with 5 bases of the junction left unmatched. The CDR3 sequence is 15 residues long. CDR3 sequence (DNA): TGTGCCAGCAGCCATTACAGGGGAGGGAACACTGAAGCTTTCTTT. Translation gives CASSHYRGGNTEAFF.

This sequence joins TRBV27 and TRBJ2-7, with 10 bases fitting TRBD1. Germline lookup yields CDR1 MNHEY and CDR2 SMNVEV (reference sequence). This CDR3 has 13 amino acids. V lost 6 bases to trimming and J lost 3 bases; unmatched junction nucleotides: 2. This CDR3 is CASSDRGLYEQYF. As DNA, the CDR3 is TGTGCCAGCAGCGACAGGGGGCTCTACGAGCAGTACTTC.

The chain joins TRBV7-2 to TRBJ2-7; 10 bases map to TRBD1. The V gene's germline CDR1 is SGHTA and CDR2 FQGNSA. The CDR3 is 20 amino acids. V lost 0 bases, J lost 2 bases, and 16 bases stayed unmatched. The CDR3, as DNA: TGTGCCAGCAGCTTAGCGTGGGGACAGGGGTCGACCCGAGCTACCTACGAGCAGTACTTC. As protein: CASSLAWGQGSTRATYEQYF.

This rearrangement joins TRBV12-3 or TRBV12-4 to TRBJ1-5; TRBD1 is a possible D gene (6 bases). Trimming cost V 1 base and J 4 bases, with 11 bases left between them. The CDR3 loop spans 15 amino acids. The CDR3 spells CASSLGGTSNQPQHF. In DNA, the CDR3 is TGTGCCAGCAGTTTAGGGGGGACAAGTAATCAGCCCCAGCATTTT.

The chain uses TRBV20-1 and TRBJ1-4; the match to TRBD1 covers 7 bases. The CDR3 consists of 13 residues. The germline V gene encodes CDR1 DFQATT and CDR2 SNEGSKA (reference sequence). The ends lost 3 bases at V and 8 bases at J; junction bases unmatched: 6. The CDR3 nucleotides are TGCAGTGCTAGGGGACAGTTTGACGAAAAACTGTTTTTT. It specifies CSARGQFDEKLFF.

This chain links TRBV11-2 with TRBJ2-7, with TRBD2 identical over 7 bases. V shed 0 bases, J shed 5 bases, and the junction held 4 bases outside the gene matches. Germline V CDR1 and CDR2: SGHAT, FQNNGV. The CDR3 has 14 residues. The CDR3 coding sequence is TGTGCCAGCAGCTTAGACCGCGGGGGACACGAGCAGTACTTC. It is translated as CASSLDRGGHEQYF. The full variable domain, its missing parts supplied by reference TRBV11-2 and TRBJ2-7, is EAGVAQSPRYKIIEKRQSVAFWCNPISGHATLYWYQQILGQGPKLLIQFQNNGVVDDSQLPKDRFSAERLKGVDSTLKIQPAKLEDSAVYLCASSLDRGGHEQYFGPGTRLTVT.

In this sample, this clonotype turned up a few times. The rearrangement uses TRBV4-2 and TRBJ2-7, with 8 nucleotides matching TRBD2. The germline CDR1 and CDR2 sequences are LGHNA and YNFKEQ. The CDR3 length is 17 residues. V gave up 2 bases and J gave up 6 bases; unmatched junction bases: 15. The CDR3 loop is CASSQRPGLAISSEQYF. CDR3 nucleotides: TGTGCCAGCAGCCAACGGCCCGGACTAGCTATCTCCAGCGAGCAGTACTTC.

This clonotype showed up many times. The genes are TRBV7-6 and TRBJ2-1; D possibly uses TRBD1 or TRBD2 (5 bases each). The germline gives CDR1 SGHVS, CDR2 FNYEAQ. The germline V and J ends were trimmed by 5 bases and 4 bases, with 18 bases remaining between them. The length of the CDR3 is 16 residues. This CDR3 is CASSLSRVWGYNEQFF. The CDR3 coding sequence is TGTGCCAGCAGCCTATCACGGGTCTGGGGGTACAATGAGCAGTTCTTC.

The gene calls are TRBV11-2 and TRBJ2-2, with D unclear. The germline V gene encodes CDR1 SGHAT and CDR2 FQNNGV. The V gene lost 6 bases and the J gene lost 1 base, with 12 bases spanning the gap. The CDR3 consists of 15 residues. The CDR3 loop is CASRSILQNTGELFF. DNA for the CDR3: TGTGCCAGCAGATCGATATTACAGAACACCGGGGAGCTGTTTTTT.

This clonotype was detected only a few times. The chain couples TRBV5-1 to TRBJ2-5; no reliable D call. Germline CDR1 SGHRS, CDR2 YFSETQ. V lost 1 base and J lost 3, with 10 bases in between. The CDR3 is 14 residues long. Here the CDR3 reads CASSLWAGEETQYF. In DNA, the CDR3 is TGCGCCAGCAGCTTGTGGGCAGGAGAAGAGACCCAGTACTTC.

A few counts support this clonotype. The V call is TRBV2, the J call TRBJ1-6; perhaps TRBD1 as D (6 bases). Looked up from germline, CDR1 is SNHLY and CDR2 is FYNNEI. The ends were cut back, 5 bases at V and 8 bases at J, with 13 bases in the middle. This CDR3 is built from 14 residues. The CDR3 DNA reads TGTGCCAGCAGTACCCGGACAGCCTATTCACCCCTCCACTTT. Amino acid sequence: CASSTRTAYSPLHF.

A few counts support this clonotype. V usage is TRBV7-9 and J usage is TRBJ2-1, with 10 nucleotides matching TRBD2. Trimming cost V 6 bases and J 7 bases; bases outside gene matches: 9. The CDR3 is 15 amino acids. Germline V CDR1 and CDR2: SEHNR, FQNEAQ (reference sequence). CDR3 residues: CASSFLAGVGNEQFF. CDR3 DNA: TGTGCCAGCAGTTTTCTAGCGGGAGTGGGAAATGAGCAGTTCTTC.

This clonotype has only a few counts. The chain employs TRBV20-1 and TRBJ1-3; D remains unclear. CDR3 length: 15 amino acids. The V gene lost 0 bases and the J gene lost 1 base, with 10 bases spanning the gap. CDR1 is DFQATT and CDR2 is SNEGSKA in the germline V gene (reference sequence). The chain's CDR3 is CSARDGSGSGNTIYF. As DNA, the CDR3 is TGCAGTGCTAGAGATGGTTCGGGATCTGGAAACACCATATATTTT.

This clonotype was recorded at least ten times. The CDR3 DNA follows: TGCGCCAGCAGCTCGATCCGCAACACAGGGGGCAATGAGCAGTTCTTC. Its translation: CASSSIRNTGGNEQFF. The V and J genes are TRBV5-1 and TRBJ2-1; 8 nucleotides align to TRBD1. The CDR3 is 16 amino acids. The junction had 11 bases not matched to a gene; V was cut back by 3 bases and J by 6 bases. CDR1 and CDR2 (germline): SGHRS, YFSETQ.

The J gene is TRBJ2-5, the V gene TRBV5-1; the D is unclear. This CDR3 spans 14 amino acids. Per germline, CDR1 SGHRS and CDR2 YFSETQ. Trimming removed 2 bases at V and 5 bases at J, with 13 bases between. The CDR3 DNA reads as TGCGCCAGCAGCTTTTTTACCAGCGACGAGACCCAGTACTTC. Its protein product is CASSFFTSDETQYF.

This clonotype was seen more than once but under ten times. V and J are TRBV20-1 and TRBJ2-1; D is perhaps TRBD1 (6 bases). Deletions cut 0 bases from V and 7 bases from J, with 13 bases between. Germline loops: CDR1 DFQATT, CDR2 SNEGSKA (reference sequence). The CDR3 length is 14 residues. The DNA of the CDR3 is TGCAGTGCTAGAGACAGGGGCCCTAAAAATGAGCAGTTCTTC. Translation: CSARDRGPKNEQFF.

This clonotype was picked up a small number of times. The CDR3 here is CASSLTGASGSEQFF. CDR3 in DNA: TGTGCCAGCAGCTTAACTGGGGCTAGCGGATCTGAGCAGTTCTTC. The V gene is TRBV11-2, the J gene TRBJ2-1, with TRBD2 matching 7 bases. Germline CDR1 and CDR2: SGHAT and FQNNGV. This CDR3 comprises 15 residues. The ends lost 2 bases at V and 9 bases at J; junction bases unmatched: 10.

This clonotype was counted at least ten times. The rearrangement joins TRBV6-1 to TRBJ2-1, with D perhaps matching TRBD1 (6 bases). The V gene's germline CDR1 is MNHNS and CDR2 SASEGT. This CDR3 spans 13 amino acids. Trimming removed 6 bases from V and 4 bases from J, with 10 bases in between. The CDR3 DNA sequence: TGTGCCAGCAGACTCACAGGGTACAATGAGCAGTTCTTC. Protein sequence: CASRLTGYNEQFF.

In this sample, this clonotype turned up a few times. The rearrangement joins TRBV5-1 to TRBJ2-2; possibly TRBD1 or TRBD2 for D (6 bases each). V shed 5 bases and J shed 5 bases, with 19 bases lying between them. This CDR3 is 16 amino acids long. CDR1 and CDR2 from the germline V gene are SGHRS and YFSETQ. The CDR3 DNA sequence: TGCGCCAGCAGTCTGGGGGGCCCCATCGGGACCGGGGAGCTGTTTTTT. This codes for CASSLGGPIGTGELFF.

Many counts were recorded for this clonotype. The rearrangement links TRBV5-6 to TRBJ2-3, with 7 nucleotides matching TRBD1. Trimming took 0 bases from V and 6 from J; bases not matched to a gene: 7. This CDR3 has 15 amino acids. Germline values: CDR1 SGHDT, CDR2 YYEEEE. CDR3 in amino acids: CASSLDQTGTDTQYF. For the CDR3, the DNA is TGTGCCAGCAGCTTGGACCAGACAGGGACCGATACGCAGTATTTT.

The V gene is TRBV5-5, the J gene TRBJ2-3, with unresolved D. Trimming removed 2 bases from V and 0 bases from J, with 10 bases in between. The CDR3 is 15 amino acids. CDR1 is SGHKS, CDR2 YYEKEE, per germline (reference sequence). CDR3 nucleotide sequence: TGTGCCAGCAGCTTAGGAGAGAGAAGCACAGATACGCAGTATTTT. Translating gives CASSLGERSTDTQYF.

A note on this clonotype: A much larger clonotype is one base distant, so this may be a read error. The rearrangement uses TRBV18 and TRBJ2-3; 9 bases fit TRBD2. The CDR3 runs 15 residues. CDR1 is KGHSH, CDR2 LQKENI, per germline. CDR3 sequence reads: CVSSQLAGDTDTQYF. In DNA, the CDR3 is TGTGTCAGCTCACAACTAGCGGGCGACACAGATACGCAGTATTTT.

This rearrangement joins TRBV27 to TRBJ1-1, with 7 positions matching TRBD1. This CDR3 comprises 15 residues. Losses at the gene ends were 5 bases for V and 1 base for J; bases not matched to a gene: 7. The germline V gene has CDR1 MNHEY and CDR2 SMNVEV (reference sequence). As DNA, the CDR3 is TGTGCCAGCAGTCCCGACAGGGTGAGGAACACTGAAGCTTTCTTT. Translation: CASSPDRVRNTEAFF.